This T cell receptor beta chain came from a study of T cells in women clearing cervical HPV infection. TCRdb keeps only in-frame clones here, not all; method: immunoSEQ multiplex PCR. The sample has tens of thousands of clones; the top ten hold over 8.5%. Germline V gene data show CDR1 as MNHEY and CDR2 as SVGEGT. The CDR3 runs 16 residues. Details on this clone: A read error may account for a junction end that differs from germline. The sequence runs out 3 residues before the end of the CDR3; the remainder is reconstructed from the germline J gene. This specimen includes other DNA sequences encoding the same CDR3.

The sequence was obtained from a woman aged 18 to 75 with a cervical HPV16 infection that either progressed to CIN3+ or cleared (not recorded which). The J gene is TRBJ1-3, the V gene TRBV6-2 or TRBV6-3; TRBD1 is a possible D gene (6 bases). Material: blood buffy coat. The CDR3 DNA, read in part, is TGTGCCAGCACCAATAGGCGGGACACATCCGGAAACACG. This encodes CASTNRRDTSGNT. The whole CDR3 region reads CASTNRRDTSGNTIYF.